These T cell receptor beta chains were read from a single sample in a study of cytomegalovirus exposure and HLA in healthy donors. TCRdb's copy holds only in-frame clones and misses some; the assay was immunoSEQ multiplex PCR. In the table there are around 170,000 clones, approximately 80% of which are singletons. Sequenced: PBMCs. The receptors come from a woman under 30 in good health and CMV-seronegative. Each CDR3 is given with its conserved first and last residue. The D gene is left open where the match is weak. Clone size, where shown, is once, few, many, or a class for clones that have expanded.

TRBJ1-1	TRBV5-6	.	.	CASSWDVSGARNTEAFF	TGTGCCAGCAGTTGGGACGTCTCAGGGGCCAGGAACACTGAAGCTTTCTTC
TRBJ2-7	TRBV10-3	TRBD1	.	CAITLGQGYEQYF	TGTGCCATCACATTGGGACAGGGCTACGAGCAGTACTTC
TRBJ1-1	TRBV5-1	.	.	CASSSGAVPEAFF	TGCGCCAGCAGCTCAGGGGCGGTCCCTGAAGCTTTCTTT
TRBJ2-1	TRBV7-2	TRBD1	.	CASSSRGTGSYNEQFF	TGTGCCAGCAGCTCTCGGGGGACAGGGTCCTACAATGAGCAGTTCTTC
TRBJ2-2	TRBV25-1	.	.	CASSDHRDSTGELFF	TGTGCCAGCAGTGATCACAGGGATTCCACCGGGGAGCTGTTTTTT
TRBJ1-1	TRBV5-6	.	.	CASSLVGGNTEAFF	TGTGCCAGCAGCTTGGTGGGGGGGAACACTGAAGCTTTCTTT
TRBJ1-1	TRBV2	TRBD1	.	CASSEGYDRGGNTEAFF	TGTGCCAGCAGTGAGGGGTACGACAGGGGTGGGAACACTGAAGCTTTCTTT
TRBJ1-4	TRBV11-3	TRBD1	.	CASSPGQGYEKLFF	TGTGCCAGCAGCCCGGGACAGGGGTACGAAAAACTGTTTTTT
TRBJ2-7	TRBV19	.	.	CASSKGVSYEQYF	TGTGCCAGTAGTAAGGGGGTCTCCTACGAGCAGTACTTC
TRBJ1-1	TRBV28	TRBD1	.	CASSLTTGSSEAFF	TGTGCCAGCAGTCTGACGACAGGGAGCTCTGAAGCTTTCTTT
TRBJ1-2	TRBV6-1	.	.	CASSEHRAGNYGYTF	TGTGCCAGCAGTGAACACAGGGCGGGTAACTATGGCTACACCTTC
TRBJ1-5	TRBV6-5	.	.	CASSPSAANQPQHF	TGTGCCAGCAGCCCATCAGCGGCCAATCAGCCCCAGCATTTT
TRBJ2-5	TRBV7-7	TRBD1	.	CASSFGQEETQYF	TGTGCCAGCAGCTTTGGACAGGAAGAGACCCAGTACTTC
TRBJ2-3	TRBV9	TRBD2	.	CASSPRTSPDTQYF	TGTGCCAGCAGCCCTCGGACTAGCCCAGATACGCAGTATTTT
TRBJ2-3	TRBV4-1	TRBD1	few	CASAPRGTGDRTDTQYF	TGCGCCAGCGCGCCTCGGGGGACAGGGGATCGCACAGATACGCAGTATTTT
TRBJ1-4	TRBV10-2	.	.	CASSSSSATNEKLFF	TGCGCCAGCTCCTCGTCTTCCGCAACTAATGAAAAACTGTTTTTT
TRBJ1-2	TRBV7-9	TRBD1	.	CASSPGQASRDYGYTF	TGTGCCAGCAGCCCGGGACAGGCTTCCCGGGACTATGGCTACACCTTC
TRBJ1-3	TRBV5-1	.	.	CASSLRPDLSGNTIYF	TGCGCCAGCAGCCTAAGACCTGACTTGAGTGGAAACACCATATATTTT
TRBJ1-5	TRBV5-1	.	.	CASSSTPQGSGGNQPQHF	TGCGCCAGCAGCTCGACACCCCAGGGATCTGGTGGCAATCAGCCCCAGCATTTT
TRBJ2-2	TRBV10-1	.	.	CASSTGTADTGELFF	TGCGCCAGCAGTACCGGGACTGCAGACACCGGGGAGCTGTTTTTT
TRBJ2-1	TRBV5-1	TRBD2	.	CASSALAGGPNEQFF	TGCGCCAGCAGCGCACTAGCGGGGGGACCCAATGAGCAGTTCTTC
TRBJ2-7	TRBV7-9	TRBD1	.	CTSSSRGGGTGGAYEQYF	TGTACCAGCAGCTCTAGGGGGGGAGGGACAGGGGGCGCGTACGAGCAGTACTTC
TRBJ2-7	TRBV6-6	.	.	CASSYSETNSYEQYF	TGTGCCAGCAGTTACTCTGAGACTAACTCCTACGAGCAGTACTTC
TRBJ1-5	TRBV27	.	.	CASSPAGQFSNQPQHF	TGTGCCAGCAGTCCGGCCGGACAGTTTAGCAATCAGCCCCAGCATTTT
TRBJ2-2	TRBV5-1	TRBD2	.	CASSQERGNTGELFF	TGCGCCAGCAGCCAAGAGCGGGGAAACACCGGGGAGCTGTTTTTT
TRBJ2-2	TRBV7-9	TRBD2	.	CASSSLLAGGSTGELFF	TGTGCCAGCAGCTCCTTACTAGCGGGGGGGAGCACCGGGGAGCTGTTTTTT
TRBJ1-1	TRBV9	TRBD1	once	CASSVFEFGTAREALF	TGTGCCAGCAGCGTCTTCGAGTTTGGGACAGCAAGAGAAGCTTTATTT
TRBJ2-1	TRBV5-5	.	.	CASSPGLGSYNEQFF	TGTGCCAGCAGCCCAGGACTGGGCTCCTACAATGAGCAGTTCTTC
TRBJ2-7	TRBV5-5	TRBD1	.	CASSLDETGGMEQYF	TGTGCCAGCAGCTTGGACGAGACAGGGGGCATGGAGCAGTACTTC
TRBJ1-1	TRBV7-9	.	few	CASSLMTGEFMNTEAFF	TGTGCCAGCAGCTTAATGACAGGTGAGTTCATGAACACTGAAGCTTTCTTT
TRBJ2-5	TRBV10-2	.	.	CASRSGQLQETQYF	TGCGCCAGCAGATCCGGACAGCTCCAAGAGACCCAGTACTTC
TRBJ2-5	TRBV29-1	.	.	CSVATAETQYF	TGCAGCGTTGCCACAGCAGAGACCCAGTACTTC
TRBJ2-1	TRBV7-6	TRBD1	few	CASSLNQGVYNEQFF	TGTGCCAGCAGCTTGAACCAGGGGGTGTACAATGAGCAGTTCTTC
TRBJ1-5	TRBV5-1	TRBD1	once	CASSLGQGGQPQHF	TGCGCCAGCAGCCTGGGACAGGGTGGTCAGCCCCAGCATTTT
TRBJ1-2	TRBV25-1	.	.	CASSGGGGGYTF	TGTGCCAGCAGTGGGGGGGGAGGTGGCTACACCTTC
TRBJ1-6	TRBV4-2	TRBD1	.	CASSQDMGQGNSPLHF	TGTGCCAGCAGCCAAGATATGGGACAGGGGAATTCACCCCTCCACTTT
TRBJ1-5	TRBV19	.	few	CASKWGTQNGWPQHF	TGTGCCAGTAAGTGGGGCACACAAAACGGTTGGCCCCAGCATTTT